Each of the 6 T cell receptor beta chains below was sequenced from the same sample in a study of ipilimumab plus nivolumab after autologous stem cell transplantation. This table comes from immunoSEQ multiplex PCR, and its TCRdb copy is limited to in-frame clones, with some not included. The sample has about 83,000 clones; under 85% are singletons. Sequenced here: PBMCs, sampled in a trial of ipilimumab plus nivolumab as post-transplant consolidation. The receptors were sampled from a male donor with diffuse large B-cell lymphoma.

CDR3: CASRGVLGNGNTIYF. The DNA of the CDR3 is TGTGCCAGCAGGGGCGTCCTGGGGAACGGAAACACCATATATTTT. The rearrangement uses TRBV6-6 and TRBJ1-3; D is unclear. Germline lookup yields CDR1 MNHNY and CDR2 SVGAGI (reference sequence). The CDR3 sequence is 15 residues long. The V end was cut by 6 bases, the J end by 4 bases, with 16 bases between.

The chain links TRBV2 to TRBJ2-5; D gene ambiguous. The DNA end is a closer match to TRBJ2-7, so the J assignment may be wrong. The V gene's germline CDR1 is SNHLY and CDR2 FYNNEI. The CDR3 totals 14 residues. This CDR3 is CASSDLPSSYEQYF. DNA for the CDR3: TGTGCCAGCAGTGATCTCCCTAGCTCCTACGAGCAGTACTTC.

The chain uses TRBV30 and TRBJ2-1; TRBD1 aligns across 7 bases. The V and J ends lost 1 base and 7 bases, in that order; junction bases with no gene match: 1. Germline CDR1 GTSNPN, CDR2 SVGIG (reference sequence). The CDR3 loop spans 12 amino acids. The CDR3 region has the DNA TGTGCCTGGAGTGGACAGGGAAATGAGCAGTTCTTC. Protein sequence: CAWSGQGNEQFF.

The chain couples TRBV5-4 to TRBJ2-7; D gene ambiguous. The germline V gene has CDR1 SGHNT and CDR2 YYREEE (reference sequence). The CDR3 loop spans 16 amino acids. Between the trimmed V and J ends, which lost 5 bases and 3 bases, there was a span of 21 bases. The CDR3 here is CASSRSPGSPLYEQYF. CDR3 sequence (DNA): TGTGCCAGCAGTCGATCGCCAGGTTCGCCCCTCTACGAGCAGTACTTC. The whole variable domain, remainder taken from reference TRBV5-4 and TRBJ2-7, is ETGVTQSPTHLIKTRGQQVTLRCSSQSGHNTVSWYQQALGQGPQFIFQYYREEENGRGNFPPRFSGLQFPNYSSELNVNALELDDSALYLCASSRSPGSPLYEQYFGPGTRLTVT.

The gene calls are TRBV5-4 and TRBJ2-2; 8 bases match TRBD1. Trimming took 0 bases from V and 4 from J; bases not matched to a gene: 2. The CDR3 consists of 15 residues. CDR1 and CDR2 (germline): SGHNT, YYREEE (reference sequence). The CDR3 DNA is TGTGCCAGCAGCTTGGAGACAGGGGTCACCGGGGAGCTGTTTTTT. Its protein is CASSLETGVTGELFF.

V usage is TRBV4-2 and J usage is TRBJ2-2; D possibly corresponds to TRBD1 (6 bases). Germline V gene lookup returns CDR1 LGHNA and CDR2 YNFKEQ. V was shortened by 4 bases and J by 1 base, with 16 bases between the two germline ends. The CDR3 contains 17 residues. The CDR3: CASSLARGAENTGELFF. In nucleotides, the CDR3 is TGTGCCAGCAGCCTAGCCAGGGGCGCGGAGAACACCGGGGAGCTGTTTTTT.